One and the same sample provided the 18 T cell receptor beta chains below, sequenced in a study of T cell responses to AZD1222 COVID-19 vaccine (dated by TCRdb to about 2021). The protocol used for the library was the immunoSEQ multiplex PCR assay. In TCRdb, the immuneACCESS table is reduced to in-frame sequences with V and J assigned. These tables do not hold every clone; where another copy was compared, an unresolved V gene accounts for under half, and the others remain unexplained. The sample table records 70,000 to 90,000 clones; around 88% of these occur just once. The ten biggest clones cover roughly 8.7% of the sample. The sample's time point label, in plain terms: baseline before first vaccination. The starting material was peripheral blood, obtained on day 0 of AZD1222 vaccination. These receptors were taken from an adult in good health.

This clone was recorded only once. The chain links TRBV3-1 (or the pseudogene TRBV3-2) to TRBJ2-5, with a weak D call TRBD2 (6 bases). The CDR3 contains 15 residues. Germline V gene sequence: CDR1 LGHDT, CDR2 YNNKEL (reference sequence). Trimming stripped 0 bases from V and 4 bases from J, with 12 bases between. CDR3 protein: CASSQDADYGETQYF. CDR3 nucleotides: TGTGCCAGCAGCCAAGATGCGGACTATGGAGAGACCCAGTACTTC.

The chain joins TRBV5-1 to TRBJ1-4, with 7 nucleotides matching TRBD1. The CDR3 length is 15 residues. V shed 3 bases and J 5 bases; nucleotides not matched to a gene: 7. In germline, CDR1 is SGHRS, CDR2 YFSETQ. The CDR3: CASSWTGQSNEKLFF. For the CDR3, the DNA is TGCGCCAGCAGCTGGACGGGACAGTCAAATGAAAAACTGTTTTTT.

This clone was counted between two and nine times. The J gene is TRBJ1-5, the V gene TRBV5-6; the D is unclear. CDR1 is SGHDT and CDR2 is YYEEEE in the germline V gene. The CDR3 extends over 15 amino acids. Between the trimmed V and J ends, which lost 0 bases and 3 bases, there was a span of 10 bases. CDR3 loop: CASSLVGNPNQPQHF. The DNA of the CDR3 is TGTGCCAGCAGCTTGGTCGGGAACCCCAATCAGCCCCAGCATTTT. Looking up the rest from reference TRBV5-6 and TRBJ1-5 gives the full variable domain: DAGVTQSPTHLIKTRGQQVTLRCSPKSGHDTVSWYQQALGQGPQFIFQYYEEEERQRGNFPDRFSGHQFPNYSSELNVNALLLGDSALYLCASSLVGNPNQPQHFGDGTRLSIL.

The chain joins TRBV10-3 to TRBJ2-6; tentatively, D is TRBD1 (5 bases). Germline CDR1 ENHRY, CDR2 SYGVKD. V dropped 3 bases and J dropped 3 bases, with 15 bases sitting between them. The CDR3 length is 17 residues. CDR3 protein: CAISETQGSIGANVLTF. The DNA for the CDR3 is TGTGCCATCAGTGAAACCCAGGGTTCTATTGGGGCCAACGTCCTGACTTTC.

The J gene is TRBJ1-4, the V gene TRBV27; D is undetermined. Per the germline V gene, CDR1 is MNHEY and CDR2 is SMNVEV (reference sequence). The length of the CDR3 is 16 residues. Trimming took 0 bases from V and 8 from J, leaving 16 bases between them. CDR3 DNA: TGTGCCAGCAGTTTATCGAAGGGCAAACTAGGCGAAAAACTGTTTTTT. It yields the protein CASSLSKGKLGEKLFF. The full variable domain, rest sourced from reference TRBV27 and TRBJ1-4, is EAQVTQNPRYLITVTGKKLTVTCSQNMNHEYMSWYRQDPGLGLRQIYYSMNVEVTDKGDVPEGYKVSRKEKRNFPLILESPSPNQTSLYFCASSLSKGKLGEKLFFGSGTQLSVL.

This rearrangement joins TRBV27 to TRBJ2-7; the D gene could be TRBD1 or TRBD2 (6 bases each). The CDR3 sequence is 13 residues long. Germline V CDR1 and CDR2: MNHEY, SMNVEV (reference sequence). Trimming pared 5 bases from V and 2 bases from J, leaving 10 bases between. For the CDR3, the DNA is TGTGCCAGCAGTAGGGGGAGGACCTACGAGCAGTACTTC. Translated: CASSRGRTYEQYF.

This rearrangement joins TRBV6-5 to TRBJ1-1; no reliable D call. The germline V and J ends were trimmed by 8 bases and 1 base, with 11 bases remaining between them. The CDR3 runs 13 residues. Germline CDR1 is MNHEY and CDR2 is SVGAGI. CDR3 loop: CASCMIGNTEAFF. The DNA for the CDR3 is TGTGCCAGCTGCATGATTGGGAACACTGAAGCTTTCTTT.

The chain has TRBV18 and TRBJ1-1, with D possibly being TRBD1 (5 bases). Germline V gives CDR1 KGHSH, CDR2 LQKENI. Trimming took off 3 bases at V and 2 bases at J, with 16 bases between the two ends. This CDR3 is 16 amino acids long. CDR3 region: CASSPLPRDRNTEAFF. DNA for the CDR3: TGTGCCAGCTCACCGCTTCCTCGGGACCGTAACACTGAAGCTTTCTTT.

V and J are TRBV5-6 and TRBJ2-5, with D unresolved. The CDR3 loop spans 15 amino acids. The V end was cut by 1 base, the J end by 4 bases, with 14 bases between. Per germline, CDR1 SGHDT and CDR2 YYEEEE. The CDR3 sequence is CASSLRRPPVETQYF. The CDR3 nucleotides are TGTGCCAGCAGCTTGCGACGCCCCCCTGTAGAGACCCAGTACTTC.

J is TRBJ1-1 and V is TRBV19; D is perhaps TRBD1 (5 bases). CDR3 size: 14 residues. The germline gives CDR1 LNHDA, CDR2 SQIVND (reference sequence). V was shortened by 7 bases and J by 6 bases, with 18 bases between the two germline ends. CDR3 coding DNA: TGTGCCAGTAAGCCCCTGGGGGGTAAGCCTGAAGCTTTCTTT. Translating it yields CASKPLGGKPEAFF.

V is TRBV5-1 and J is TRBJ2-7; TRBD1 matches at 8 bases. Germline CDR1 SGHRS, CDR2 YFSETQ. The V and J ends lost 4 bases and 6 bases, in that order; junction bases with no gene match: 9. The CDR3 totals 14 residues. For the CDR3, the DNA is TGCGCCAGCAGCCTAGACAGGGGAAGGGGCGAGCAGTACTTC. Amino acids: CASSLDRGRGEQYF.

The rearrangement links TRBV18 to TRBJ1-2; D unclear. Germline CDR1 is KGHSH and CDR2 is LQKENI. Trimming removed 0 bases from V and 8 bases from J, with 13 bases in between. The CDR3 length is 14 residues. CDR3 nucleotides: TGTGCCAGCTCACCACCGACGACCAGCTACGGCTACACCTTC. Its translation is CASSPPTTSYGYTF.

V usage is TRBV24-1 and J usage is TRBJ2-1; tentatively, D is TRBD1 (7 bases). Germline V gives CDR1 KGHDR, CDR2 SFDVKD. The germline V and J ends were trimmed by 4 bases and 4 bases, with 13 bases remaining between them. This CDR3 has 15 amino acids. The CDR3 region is CATSDPQGTYNEQFF. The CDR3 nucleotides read TGTGCCACCAGTGACCCACAGGGGACTTACAATGAGCAGTTCTTC.

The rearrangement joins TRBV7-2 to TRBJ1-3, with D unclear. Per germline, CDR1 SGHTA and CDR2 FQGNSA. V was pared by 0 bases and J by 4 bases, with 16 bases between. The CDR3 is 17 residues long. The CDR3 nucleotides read TGTGCCAGCAGCTTAGCAAGGTGGTCAGTAGCGGGAAACACCATATATTTT. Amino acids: CASSLARWSVAGNTIYF. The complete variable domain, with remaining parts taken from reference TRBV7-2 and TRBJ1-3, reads GAGVSQSPSNKVTEKGKDVELRCDPISGHTALYWYRQSLGQGLEFLIYFQGNSAPDKSGLPSDRFSAERTGGSVSTLTIQRTQQEDSAVYLCASSLARWSVAGNTIYFGEGSWLTVV.

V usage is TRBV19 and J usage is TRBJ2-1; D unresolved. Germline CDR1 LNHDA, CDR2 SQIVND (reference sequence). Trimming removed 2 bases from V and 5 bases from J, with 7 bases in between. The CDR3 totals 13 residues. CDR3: CASSITPDNEQFF. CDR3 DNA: TGTGCCAGTAGTATAACCCCTGACAATGAGCAGTTCTTC.

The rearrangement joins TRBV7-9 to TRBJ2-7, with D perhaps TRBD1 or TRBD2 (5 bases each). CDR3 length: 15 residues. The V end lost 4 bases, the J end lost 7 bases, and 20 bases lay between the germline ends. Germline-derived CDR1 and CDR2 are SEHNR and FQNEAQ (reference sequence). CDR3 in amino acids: CASSSIASPWGEQYF. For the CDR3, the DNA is TGTGCCAGCAGCTCCATAGCTTCCCCCTGGGGGGAGCAGTACTTC.

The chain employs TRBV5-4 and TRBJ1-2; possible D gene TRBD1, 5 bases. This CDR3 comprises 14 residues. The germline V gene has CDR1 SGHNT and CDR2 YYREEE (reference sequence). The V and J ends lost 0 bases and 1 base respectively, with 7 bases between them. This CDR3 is CASSLAGLNYGYTF. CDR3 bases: TGTGCCAGCAGCTTGGCAGGGCTTAACTATGGCTACACCTTC.

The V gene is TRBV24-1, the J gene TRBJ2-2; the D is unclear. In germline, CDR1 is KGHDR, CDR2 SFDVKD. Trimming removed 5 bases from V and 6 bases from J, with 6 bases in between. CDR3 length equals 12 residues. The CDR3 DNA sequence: TGTGCCACCAGTGGCCCGGCCGGGGAGCTGTTTTTT. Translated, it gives CATSGPAGELFF.